This T cell receptor (beta chain) was captured in a study of Ad26.COV2.S vaccination and SARS-CoV-2 variants. Study-wide background: Participant was drawn from the COV1001 Ad26.COV2.S trial arm. Ad26.COV2.S given intramuscularly, once or twice 56 days apart.

Regarding the study as a whole: Using TCR breadth and depth analyses may have led to underestimated total T cell responses.

Described treatment: roughly 18 received Ad26.COV2.S at low or high dose, single or two shots; a few received placebo; per-sample allocation not given. On day 63 after the first injection, vaccine and placebo recipients gave samples. Method: immunoSEQ multiplex PCR; TCRdb's copy keeps in-frame clones and lacks some. The sample has fewer than 300,000 clones, about 87% seen once; the top ten hold roughly 3.5%. With regard to this clone: The antigen remains undetermined.

Trimming pared 0 bases from V and 6 bases from J, leaving 16 bases between. Germline V gene sequence: CDR1 WNHNN, CDR2 SYGVQD (reference sequence). The CDR3 length is 16 residues. The sequence was obtained from a person between 18 and 59 years old who received the Ad26.COV2.S COVID-19 vaccine or a placebo. The chain employs TRBV10-1 and TRBJ2-3; no definite D call. The sequencing here drew on peripheral blood, taken in a trial of Ad26.COV2.S vaccine versus placebo. As DNA, the CDR3 is TGCGCCAGCAGTGAGTCGATGTTTACGGGTCCGGATACGCAGTATTTT. Translation: CASSESMFTGPDTQYF.